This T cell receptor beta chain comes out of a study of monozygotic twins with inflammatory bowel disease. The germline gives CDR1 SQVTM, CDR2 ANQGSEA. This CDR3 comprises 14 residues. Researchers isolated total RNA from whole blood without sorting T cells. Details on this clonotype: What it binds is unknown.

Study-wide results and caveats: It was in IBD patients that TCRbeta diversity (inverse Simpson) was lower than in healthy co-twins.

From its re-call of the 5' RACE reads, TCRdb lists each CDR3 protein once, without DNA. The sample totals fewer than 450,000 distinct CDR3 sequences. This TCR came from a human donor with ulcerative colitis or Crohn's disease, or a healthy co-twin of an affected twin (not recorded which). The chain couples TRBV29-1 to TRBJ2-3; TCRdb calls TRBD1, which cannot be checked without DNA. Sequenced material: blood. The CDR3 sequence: CSAESRLSTDTQYF.